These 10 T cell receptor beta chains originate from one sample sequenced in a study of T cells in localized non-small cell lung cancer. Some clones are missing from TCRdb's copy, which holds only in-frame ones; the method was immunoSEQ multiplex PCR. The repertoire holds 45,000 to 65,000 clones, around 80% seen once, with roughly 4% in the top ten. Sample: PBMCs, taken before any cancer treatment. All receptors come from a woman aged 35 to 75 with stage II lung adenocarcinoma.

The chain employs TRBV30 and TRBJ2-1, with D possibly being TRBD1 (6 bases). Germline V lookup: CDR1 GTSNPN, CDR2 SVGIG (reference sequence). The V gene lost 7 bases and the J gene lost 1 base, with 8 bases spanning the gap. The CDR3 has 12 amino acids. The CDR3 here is CAFDRSYNEQFF. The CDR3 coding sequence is TGTGCCTTTGACAGGTCCTACAATGAGCAGTTCTTC.

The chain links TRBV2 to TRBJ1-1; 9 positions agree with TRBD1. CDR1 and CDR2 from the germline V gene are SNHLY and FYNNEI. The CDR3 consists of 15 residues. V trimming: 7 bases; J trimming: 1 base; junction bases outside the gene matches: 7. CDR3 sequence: CASNRGLAANTEAFF. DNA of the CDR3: TGTGCCAGCAACAGGGGGCTTGCGGCGAACACTGAAGCTTTCTTT.

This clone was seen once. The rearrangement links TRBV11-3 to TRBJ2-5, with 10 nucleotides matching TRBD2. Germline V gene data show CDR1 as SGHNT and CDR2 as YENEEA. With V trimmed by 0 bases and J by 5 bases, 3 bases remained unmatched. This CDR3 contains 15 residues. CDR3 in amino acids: CASSLDGTSEETQYF. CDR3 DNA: TGTGCCAGCAGCTTAGATGGGACTAGCGAGGAGACCCAGTACTTC.

CDR3 sequence reads: CASSEFGLGNEKLFF. CDR3 DNA: TGTGCCAGCAGTGAATTTGGGTTGGGAAATGAAAAACTGTTTTTT. J is TRBJ1-4 and V is TRBV2; D remains ambiguous. CDR3 length: 15 residues. Germline CDR1 is SNHLY and CDR2 is FYNNEI. V was cut by 2 bases and J by 5 bases, with 12 bases left in between.

CDR3 nucleotide sequence: TGTGCCAGCAGCCAACAACAGGGCCATCAGTTCTTC. Its protein is CASSQQQGHQFF. The genes are TRBV7-9 and TRBJ2-1, with a tentative D call TRBD1 (6 bases). Germline values: CDR1 SEHNR, CDR2 FQNEAQ (reference sequence). V gave up 5 bases and J gave up 13 bases, with 15 bases separating them. The CDR3 extends over 12 amino acids.

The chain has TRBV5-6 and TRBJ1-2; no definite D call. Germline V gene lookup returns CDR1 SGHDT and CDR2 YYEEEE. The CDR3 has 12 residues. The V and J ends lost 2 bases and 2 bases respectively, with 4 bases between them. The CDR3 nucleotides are TGTGCCAGCAGCTTTACCAACTATGGCTACACCTTC. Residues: CASSFTNYGYTF. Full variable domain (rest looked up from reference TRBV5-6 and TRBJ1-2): DAGVTQSPTHLIKTRGQQVTLRCSPKSGHDTVSWYQQALGQGPQFIFQYYEEEERQRGNFPDRFSGHQFPNYSSELNVNALLLGDSALYLCASSFTNYGYTFGSGTRLTVV.

CDR3 nucleotide sequence: TGTGCCAGCAGCTTAGCTAGCGGAAAAACTGGGGCCAACGTCCTGACTTTC. Amino acid sequence: CASSLASGKTGANVLTF. The chain carries TRBV7-2 and TRBJ2-6, with D perhaps TRBD2 (6 bases). CDR1 and CDR2 from the germline V gene are SGHTA and FQGNSA. This CDR3 spans 17 amino acids. V was cut by 0 bases and J by 2 bases, with 11 bases left in between. Based on the CDR3 plus reference TRBV7-2 and TRBJ2-6, the full variable domain is GAGVSQSPSNKVTEKGKDVELRCDPISGHTALYWYRQSLGQGLEFLIYFQGNSAPDKSGLPSDRFSAERTGGSVSTLTIQRTQQEDSAVYLCASSLASGKTGANVLTFGAGSRLTVL.

The CDR3 sequence: CASRGLGNTIYF. In DNA form, the CDR3 reads TGTGCCAGTAGAGGACTTGGAAACACCATATATTTT. The V gene is TRBV19, the J gene TRBJ1-3; no firm D call. Germline V lookup: CDR1 LNHDA, CDR2 SQIVND (reference sequence). Trimming removed 6 bases from V and 3 bases from J, with 6 bases in between. The CDR3 length is 12 residues.

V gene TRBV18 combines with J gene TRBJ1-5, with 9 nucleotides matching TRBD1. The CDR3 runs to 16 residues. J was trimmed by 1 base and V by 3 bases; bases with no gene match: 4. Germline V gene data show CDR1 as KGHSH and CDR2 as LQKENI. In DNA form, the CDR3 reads TGTGCCAGCTCACCCGAGACAGGGGGAAGCAATCAGCCCCAGCATTTT. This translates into CASSPETGGSNQPQHF.

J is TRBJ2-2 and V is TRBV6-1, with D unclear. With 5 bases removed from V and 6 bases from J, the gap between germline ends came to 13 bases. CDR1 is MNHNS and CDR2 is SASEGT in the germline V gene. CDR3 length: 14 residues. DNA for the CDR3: TGTGCCAGCAGTCCACTAAGTAGTCCCGGGGAGCTGTTTTTT. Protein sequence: CASSPLSSPGELFF.